Listed here are 16 T cell receptor beta chains from one sample, sequenced in a study of post-analysis software for immune sequencing data. Unique molecular identifiers were built into the TCR beta cDNA libraries. In TCRdb, the PCR reads were re-called with MiXCR into one record per CDR3 protein. The sample yields approximately 730,000 distinct CDR3 sequences, 25% to 30% seen once. Findings and caveats of the study: Patients had higher frequencies than controls of about five TRBV segments, including TRBV5-6, TRBV5-1 and TRBV20-1.

No antigens are known for them. The source material was blood. These receptors all come from a girl between 10 and 17 years old with multiple sclerosis.

This clonotype occurred a few times. The CDR3 reads CASSELTGSSYEQYF. The CDR3 nucleotides are TGTGCCAGCAGTGAGTTAACCGGGAGCTCCTACGAGCAGTACTTC. The J gene is TRBJ2-7, the V gene TRBV2, with D possibly matching TRBD2 (6 bases). Germline assignment: CDR1 SNHLY and CDR2 FYNNEI. The CDR3 extends over 15 amino acids. Trimming left V 3 bases short and J 0 bases short, with 12 bases between.

The CDR3 loop is CASSPRVWAETQYF. CDR3 DNA sequence: TGTGCCAGCAGCCCTCGGGTATGGGCAGAGACCCAGTACTTC. The V gene is TRBV7-2, the J gene TRBJ2-5; no clear D gene. The CDR3 spans 14 residues. Trimming took off 5 bases at V and 4 bases at J, with 14 bases between the two ends. Germline V gene data show CDR1 as SGHTA and CDR2 as FQGNSA.

This clonotype was counted many times. The junction departs from germline at one end; a sequencing error may be responsible. CDR3 sequence (DNA): TGTGCCAGCAGTTTAGGAGGGGACACTGAAGCTTTCTTT. Protein: CASSLGGDTEAFF. The chain has TRBV5-1 and TRBJ1-1; tentatively, D is TRBD1 (5 bases). The CDR3 runs 13 residues. CDR1 and CDR2 (germline): SGHRS, YFSETQ.

A remark on this clonotype: The junction departs from germline at one end; a sequencing error may be responsible. The chain couples TRBV7-8 to TRBJ2-7; D is possibly TRBD1 (5 bases). Germline V gives CDR1 SGHVS, CDR2 FQNEAQ. This CDR3 is built from 14 residues. The CDR3 nucleotides read TGTACCAGCAGCTCGCAGGGCAACTCCTACGAGCAGTACTTC. Encoded protein: CTSSSQGNSYEQYF.

This clonotype was observed at least ten times. The chain is built from TRBV4-1 and TRBJ2-3; possible D gene TRBD1, 6 bases. V was cut by 8 bases and J by 2 bases, with 14 bases left in between. This CDR3 spans 14 amino acids. Germline V lookup: CDR1 MGHRA, CDR2 YSYEKL. For the CDR3, the DNA is TGCGCCAGCCGACCAGGACAGAACACAGATACGCAGTATTTT. Its translation: CASRPGQNTDTQYF.

Points on this clonotype: This may arise from a read error, as a much more abundant clone is one base away. Because it lacks the conserved phenylalanine or tryptophan at the end, this CDR3 is likely a read error. V is TRBV7-9 and J is TRBJ1-5; TRBD1 matches 7 bases. V lost 3 bases and J lost 0; bases outside the gene matches: 2. CDR3 size: 15 residues. Per germline, CDR1 SEHNR and CDR2 FQNEAQ (reference sequence). The CDR3 loop reads CASSLTGNSNQPQHL. Here the CDR3 DNA reads TGTGCCAGCAGCTTGACAGGGAATAGCAATCAGCCCCAGCATTTG.

The genes are TRBV6-6 and TRBJ2-6; 7 nucleotides match TRBD1. Germline values: CDR1 MNHNY, CDR2 SVGAGI (reference sequence). After removal of 7 bases from V and 0 bases from J, the junction contained 9 bases not matched to a gene. The CDR3 length is 17 residues. The CDR3 DNA reads TGTGCCAGCATCCAGGACAGGTCCAGCTCTGGGGCCAACGTCCTGACTTTC. This sequence encodes CASIQDRSSSGANVLTF.

Here the CDR3 DNA reads TGTGCCAGCAGTGCGTCAGGGGGCGCGGGTAGCTATGGCTACACCTTC. Protein product: CASSASGGAGSYGYTF. The genes are TRBV12-3 or TRBV12-4 and TRBJ1-2, with TRBD1 identical over 8 bases. CDR3 size: 16 residues. Trimming removed 5 bases from V and 4 bases from J; junction bases left unmatched: 12.

This rearrangement joins TRBV15 to TRBJ1-2, with unresolved D. Germline loops: CDR1 LNHNV, CDR2 YYDKDF (reference sequence). V was clipped by 6 bases and J by 0 bases, with 5 bases between them. This CDR3 is 12 amino acids long. CDR3 region: CATREPNYGYTF. CDR3 bases: TGTGCCACCAGGGAGCCTAACTATGGCTACACCTTC.

In this sample, this clonotype turned up many times. The chain employs TRBV12-3 or TRBV12-4 and TRBJ2-1, with 8 bases that match TRBD2. This CDR3 has 15 residues. V shed 6 bases and J 5 bases; nucleotides not matched to a gene: 9. The CDR3 reads CASSPGVAGNNEQFF. The CDR3 DNA sequence: TGTGCCAGCAGCCCCGGGGTAGCGGGAAACAATGAGCAGTTCTTC.

This rearrangement joins TRBV29-1 to TRBJ2-1, with 10 bases fitting TRBD2. The junction had 14 bases not matched to a gene; V was cut back by 4 bases and J by 5 bases. The CDR3 length is 17 residues. Germline CDR1 is SQVTM and CDR2 is ANQGSEA. The CDR3 loop is CSVVGLAAGPSHNEQFF. The CDR3 coding sequence is TGCAGCGTTGTAGGACTAGCGGCCGGACCATCCCACAATGAGCAGTTCTTC.

The chain has TRBV27 and TRBJ2-1, with 8 nucleotides matching TRBD2. Trimming at V came to 5 bases and at J to 4 bases, leaving 10 bases not matched to a gene. This CDR3 has 16 residues. Germline CDR1 and CDR2: MNHEY and SMNVEV (reference sequence). In DNA, the CDR3 is TGTGCCAGCAGTCAACTGGAGACTAGCGTATACAATGAGCAGTTCTTC. Translation gives CASSQLETSVYNEQFF.

The table lists this clonotype with a few counts. The chain is built from TRBV4-2 and TRBJ2-6; 9 bases map to TRBD1. The CDR3 is 18 amino acids. Germline-derived CDR1 and CDR2 are LGHNA and YNFKEQ. V gave up 4 bases and J gave up 1 base; unmatched junction bases: 8. CDR3: CASSPRTGAKSGANVLTF. The CDR3 DNA is TGTGCCAGCAGCCCCAGGACAGGGGCCAAGTCTGGGGCCAACGTCCTGACTTTC.

This clonotype was found a few times. The chain couples TRBV7-2 to TRBJ2-5; 8 bases agree with TRBD2. V shed 5 bases and J 5 bases; nucleotides not matched to a gene: 10. The CDR3 length is 15 residues. Germline lookup yields CDR1 SGHTA and CDR2 FQGNSA. The CDR3 DNA reads TGTGCCAGCAGCGCCTCGGGGGGGCTAGTTGAGACCCAGTACTTC. It specifies CASSASGGLVETQYF.

The rearrangement links TRBV20-1 to TRBJ2-4; weak D call: TRBD2 (6 bases). The CDR3 contains 16 residues. The germline V gene encodes CDR1 DFQATT and CDR2 SNEGSKA (reference sequence). V dropped 5 bases and J dropped 13 bases, with 30 bases sitting between them. CDR3: CSASDGGRPGVREQYF. The DNA of the CDR3 is TGCAGTGCTTCGGATGGGGGACGACCGGGGGTGAGGGAGCAGTACTTC.

The chain has TRBV11-2 and TRBJ1-2; D unclear. CDR1 SGHAT and CDR2 FQNNGV come from the germline V gene. The CDR3 runs to 14 residues. The V and J ends lost 3 bases and 3 bases respectively, with 11 bases between them. The CDR3 region has the DNA TGTGCCAGCAGCTTTGGGCAAAGCTACTATGGCTACACCTTC. Translating gives CASSFGQSYYGYTF.